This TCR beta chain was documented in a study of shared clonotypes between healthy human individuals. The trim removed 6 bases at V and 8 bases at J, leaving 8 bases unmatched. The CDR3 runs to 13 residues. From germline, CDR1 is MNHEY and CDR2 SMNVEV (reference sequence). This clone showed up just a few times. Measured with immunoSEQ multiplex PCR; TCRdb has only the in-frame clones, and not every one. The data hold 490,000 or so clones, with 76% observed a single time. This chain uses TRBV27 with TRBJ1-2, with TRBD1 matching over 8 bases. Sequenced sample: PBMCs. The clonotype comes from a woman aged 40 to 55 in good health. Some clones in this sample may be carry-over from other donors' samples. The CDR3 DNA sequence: TGTGCCAGCAGCCCGGGCAGGGGGCAAGGCTACACCTTC. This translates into CASSPGRGQGYTF.